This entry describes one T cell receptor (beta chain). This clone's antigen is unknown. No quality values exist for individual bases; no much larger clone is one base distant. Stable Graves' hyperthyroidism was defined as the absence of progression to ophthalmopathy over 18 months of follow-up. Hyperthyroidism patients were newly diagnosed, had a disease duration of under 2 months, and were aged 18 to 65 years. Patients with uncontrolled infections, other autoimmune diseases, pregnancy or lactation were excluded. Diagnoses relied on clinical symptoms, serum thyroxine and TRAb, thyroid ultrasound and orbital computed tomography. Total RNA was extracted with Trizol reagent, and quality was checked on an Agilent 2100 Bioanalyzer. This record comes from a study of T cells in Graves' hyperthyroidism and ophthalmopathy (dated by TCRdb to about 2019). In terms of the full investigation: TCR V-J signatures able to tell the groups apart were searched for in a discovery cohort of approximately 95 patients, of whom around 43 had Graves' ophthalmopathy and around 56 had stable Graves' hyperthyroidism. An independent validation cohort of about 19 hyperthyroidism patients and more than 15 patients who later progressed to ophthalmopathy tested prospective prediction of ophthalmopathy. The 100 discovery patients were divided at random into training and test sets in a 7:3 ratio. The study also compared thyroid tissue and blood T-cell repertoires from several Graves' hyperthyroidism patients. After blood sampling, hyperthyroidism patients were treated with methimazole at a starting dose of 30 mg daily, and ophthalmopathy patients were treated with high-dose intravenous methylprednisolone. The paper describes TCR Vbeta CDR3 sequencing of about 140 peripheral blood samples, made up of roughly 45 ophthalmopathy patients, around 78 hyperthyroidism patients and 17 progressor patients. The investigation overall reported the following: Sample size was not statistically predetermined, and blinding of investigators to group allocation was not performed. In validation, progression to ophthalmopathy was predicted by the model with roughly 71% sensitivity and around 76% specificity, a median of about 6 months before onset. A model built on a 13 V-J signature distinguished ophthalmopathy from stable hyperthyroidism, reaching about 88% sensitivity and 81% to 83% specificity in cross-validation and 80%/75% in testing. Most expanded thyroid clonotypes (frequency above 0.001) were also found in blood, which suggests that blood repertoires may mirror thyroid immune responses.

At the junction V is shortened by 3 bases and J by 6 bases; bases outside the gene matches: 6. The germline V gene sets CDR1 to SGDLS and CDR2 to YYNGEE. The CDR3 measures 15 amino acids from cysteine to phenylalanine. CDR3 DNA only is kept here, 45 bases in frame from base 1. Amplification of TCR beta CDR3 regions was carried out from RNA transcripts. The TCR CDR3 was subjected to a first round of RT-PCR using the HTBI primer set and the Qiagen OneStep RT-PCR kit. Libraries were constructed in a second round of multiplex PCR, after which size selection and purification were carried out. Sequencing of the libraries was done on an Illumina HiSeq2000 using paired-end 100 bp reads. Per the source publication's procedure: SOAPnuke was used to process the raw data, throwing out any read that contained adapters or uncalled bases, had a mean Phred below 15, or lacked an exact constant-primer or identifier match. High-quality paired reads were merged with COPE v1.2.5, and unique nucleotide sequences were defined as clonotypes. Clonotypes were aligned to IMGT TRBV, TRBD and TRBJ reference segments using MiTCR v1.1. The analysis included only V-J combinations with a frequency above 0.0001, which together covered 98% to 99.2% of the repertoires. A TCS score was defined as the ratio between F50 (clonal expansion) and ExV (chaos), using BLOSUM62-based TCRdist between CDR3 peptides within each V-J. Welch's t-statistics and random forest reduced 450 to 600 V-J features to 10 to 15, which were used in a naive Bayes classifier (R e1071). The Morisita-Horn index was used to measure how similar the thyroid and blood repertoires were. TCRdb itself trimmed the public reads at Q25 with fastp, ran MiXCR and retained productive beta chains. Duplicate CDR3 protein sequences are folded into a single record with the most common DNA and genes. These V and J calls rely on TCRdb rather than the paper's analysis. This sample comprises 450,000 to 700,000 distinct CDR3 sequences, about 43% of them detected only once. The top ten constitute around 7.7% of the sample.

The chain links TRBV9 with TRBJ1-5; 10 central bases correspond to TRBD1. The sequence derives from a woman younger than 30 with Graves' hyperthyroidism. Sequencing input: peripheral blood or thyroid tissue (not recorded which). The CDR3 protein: CASSGTGGGPQPQHF. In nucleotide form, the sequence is TGTGCCAGCAGCGGGACAGGGGGTGGCCCTCAGCCCCAGCATTTT. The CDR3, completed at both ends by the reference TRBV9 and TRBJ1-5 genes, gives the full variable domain DSGVTQTPKHLITATGQRVTLRCSPRSGDLSVYWYQQSLDQGLQFLIQYYNGEERAKGNILERFSAQQFPDLHSELNLSSLELGDSALYFCASSGTGGGPQPQHFGDGTRLSIL.